This TCR beta chain originates from a study of cytomegalovirus exposure and HLA in healthy donors. Findings and limits, study-wide: A later analysis reportedly found fewer N-insertions in an Asian-associated ancestry cluster than the approximately 700-donor mean.

As for this clone: The antigen is undetermined.

This CDR3 spans 14 amino acids. Germline lookup yields CDR1 SGHAT and CDR2 FQNNGV. With V trimmed by 6 bases and J by 4 bases, 5 bases remained unmatched. With 60 Vbeta and 13 Jbeta primers, the PCR was carried out. TCRdb's copy holds only in-frame clones and misses some; the assay was immunoSEQ multiplex PCR. The repertoire holds about 130,000 clones, roughly 85% seen once, with 6.5% in the top ten. The chain links TRBV11-2 to TRBJ2-1, with 8 bases matching TRBD2. This receptor was obtained from a man between 35 and 55 years old in good health and CMV-seropositive. The source material was PBMCs. The CDR3 loop is CASRGLAAYNEQFF. The CDR3 nucleotides read TGTGCCAGCAGAGGACTAGCAGCTTACAATGAGCAGTTCTTC.